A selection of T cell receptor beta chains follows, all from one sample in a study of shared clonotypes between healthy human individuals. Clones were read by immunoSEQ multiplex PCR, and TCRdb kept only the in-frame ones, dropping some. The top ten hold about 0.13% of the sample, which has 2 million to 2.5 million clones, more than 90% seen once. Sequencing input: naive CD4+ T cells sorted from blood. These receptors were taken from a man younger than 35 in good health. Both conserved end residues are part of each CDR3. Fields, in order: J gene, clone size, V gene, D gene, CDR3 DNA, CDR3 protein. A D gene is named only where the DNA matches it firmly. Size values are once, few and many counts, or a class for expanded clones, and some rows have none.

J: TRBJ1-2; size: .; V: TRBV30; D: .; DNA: TGTGCCTGGAGTGTAACAAACCGGTGGGGCTACACCTTC; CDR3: CAWSVTNRWGYTF
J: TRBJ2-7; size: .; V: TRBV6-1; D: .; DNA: TGTGCCAGCAGTGAGGGGGGTAACCTCTCAGGTTCCGGGCAGTACTTC; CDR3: CASSEGGNLSGSGQYF
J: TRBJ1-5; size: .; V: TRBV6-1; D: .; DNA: TGTGCCAGCAAGGGTGCCGGGTATAGCAATCAGCCCCAGCATTTT; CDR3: CASKGAGYSNQPQHF
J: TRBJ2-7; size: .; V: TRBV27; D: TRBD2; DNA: TGTGCCAGCAGGTTTAAGCGGGAGGCCCACGAGCAGTACTTC; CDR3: CASRFKREAHEQYF
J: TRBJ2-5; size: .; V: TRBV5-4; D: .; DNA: TGTGCCAGCAGCTTGGTCCGGGACATGGAGACCCAGTACTTC; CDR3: CASSLVRDMETQYF
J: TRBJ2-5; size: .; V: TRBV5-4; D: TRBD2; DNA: TGTGCCAGCACGCCACGGGCTCTAGCGGGAGAGCCTCAAGAGACCCAGTACTTC; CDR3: CASTPRALAGEPQETQYF
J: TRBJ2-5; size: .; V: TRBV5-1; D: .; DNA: TGCGCCAGCAGCGCCTTAGACAGCCAAGAGACCCAGTACTTC; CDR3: CASSALDSQETQYF
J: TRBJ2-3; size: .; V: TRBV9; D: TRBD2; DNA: TGTGCCAGCAGCTCTCGGACTAGCGGGGTGGAAGATACGCAGTATTTT; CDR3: CASSSRTSGVEDTQYF
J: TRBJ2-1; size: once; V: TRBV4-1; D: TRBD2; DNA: TGCGCCAGCAGCCAACTTGGACTAGCGGGGAATAACAATGAGCAGTTCTTC; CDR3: CASSQLGLAGNNNEQFF
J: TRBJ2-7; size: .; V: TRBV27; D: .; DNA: TGTGCCAGCAGACCTGGGAATTCCTACGAGCAGTACTTC; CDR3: CASRPGNSYEQYF
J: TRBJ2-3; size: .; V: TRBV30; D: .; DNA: TGTGCCTGGAACTGGGACGGGACAGATACGCAGTATTTT; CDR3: CAWNWDGTDTQYF
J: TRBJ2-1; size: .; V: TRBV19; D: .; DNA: TGTGCCAGTAGTACCTGGGGTAACAATGAGCAGTTCTTC; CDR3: CASSTWGNNEQFF
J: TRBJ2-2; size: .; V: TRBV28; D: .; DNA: TGTGCCAGCAGTTTATGGGACACCGGGGAGCTGTTTTTT; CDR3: CASSLWDTGELFF
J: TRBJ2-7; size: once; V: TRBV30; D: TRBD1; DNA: TGTGCCTGGCAGGGGGTGGGGGAGCAGTACTTC; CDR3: CAWQGVGEQYF
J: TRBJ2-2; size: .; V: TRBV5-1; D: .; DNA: TGCGCCAGCAGCCTTGGACCTACGAACACCGGGGAGCTGTTTTTT; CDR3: CASSLGPTNTGELFF
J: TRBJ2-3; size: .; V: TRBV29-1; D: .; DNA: TGCAGCGCCGACGATGAGGGCCGCACAGATACGCAGTATTTT; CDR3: CSADDEGRTDTQYF
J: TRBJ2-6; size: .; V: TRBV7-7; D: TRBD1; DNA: TGTGCTAGCGGTAGGGACAGGGGAATGAATGGGGCCAACGTCCTGACTTTC; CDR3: CASGRDRGMNGANVLTF
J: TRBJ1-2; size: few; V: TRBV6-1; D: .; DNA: TGTGCCAGCAGTGACAGGGTGGGAGGCTACACCTTC; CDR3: CASSDRVGGYTF
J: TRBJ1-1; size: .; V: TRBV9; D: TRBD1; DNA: TGTGCCAGCAGCGTAGACACAGGGGGCTCAACTGAAGCTTTCTTT; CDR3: CASSVDTGGSTEAFF
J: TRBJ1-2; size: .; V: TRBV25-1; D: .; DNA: TGTGCCAGCAGTGAGGGGGGGCGCGGTGGCTACACCTTC; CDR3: CASSEGGRGGYTF